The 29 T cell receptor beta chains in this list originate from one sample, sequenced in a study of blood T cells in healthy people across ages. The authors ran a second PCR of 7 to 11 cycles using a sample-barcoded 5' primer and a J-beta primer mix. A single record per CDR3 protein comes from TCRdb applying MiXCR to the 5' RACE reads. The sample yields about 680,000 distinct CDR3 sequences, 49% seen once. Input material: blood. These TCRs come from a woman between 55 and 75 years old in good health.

The CDR3, as DNA: TGTGCCAGCACCCGGGACAGGGGAGGGTACAATGAGCAGTTCTTC. Translated: CASTRDRGGYNEQFF. The rearrangement joins TRBV25-1 to TRBJ2-1; 10 positions agree with TRBD1. CDR1 and CDR2 (germline): MGHDK, SYGVNS. There are 15 residues in the CDR3. J was trimmed by 4 bases and V by 7 bases; bases with no gene match: 7.

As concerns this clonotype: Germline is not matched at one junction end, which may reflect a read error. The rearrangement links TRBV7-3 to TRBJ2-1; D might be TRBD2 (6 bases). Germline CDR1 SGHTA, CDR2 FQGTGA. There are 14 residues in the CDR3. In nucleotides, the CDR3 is TGTGCCATCAGCCGAAACCTAGCGAGCAATGAGCAGTTCTTC. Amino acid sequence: CAISRNLASNEQFF.

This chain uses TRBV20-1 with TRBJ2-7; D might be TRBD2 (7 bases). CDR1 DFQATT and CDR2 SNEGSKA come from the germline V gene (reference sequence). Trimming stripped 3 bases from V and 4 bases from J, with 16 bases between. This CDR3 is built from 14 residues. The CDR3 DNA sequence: TGCAGTGCTAGTGAAGGGGGGGACGGTTACGAGCAGTACTTC. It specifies CSASEGGDGYEQYF.

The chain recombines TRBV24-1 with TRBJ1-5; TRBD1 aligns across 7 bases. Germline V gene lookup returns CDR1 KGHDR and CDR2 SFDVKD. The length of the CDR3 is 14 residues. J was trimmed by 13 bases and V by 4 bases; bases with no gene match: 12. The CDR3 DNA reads TGTGCCACCAGTGACGTCTCCGGGGACAGTGGGCAGCATTTT. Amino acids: CATSDVSGDSGQHF.

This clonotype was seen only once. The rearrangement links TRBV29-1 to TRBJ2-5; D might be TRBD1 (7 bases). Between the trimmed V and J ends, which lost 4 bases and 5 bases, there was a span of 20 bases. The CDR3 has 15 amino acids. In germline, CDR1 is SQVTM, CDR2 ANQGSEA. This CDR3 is CSVARAGGGGETQYF. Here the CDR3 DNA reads TGCAGCGTTGCTAGGGCCGGAGGAGGGGGCGAGACCCAGTACTTC. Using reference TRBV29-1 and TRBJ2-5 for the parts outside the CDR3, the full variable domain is SAVISQKPSRDICQRGTSLTIQCQVDSQVTMMFWYRQQPGQSLTLIATANQGSEATYESGFVIDKFPISRPNLTFSTLTVSNMSPEDSSIYLCSVARAGGGGETQYFGPGTRLLVL.

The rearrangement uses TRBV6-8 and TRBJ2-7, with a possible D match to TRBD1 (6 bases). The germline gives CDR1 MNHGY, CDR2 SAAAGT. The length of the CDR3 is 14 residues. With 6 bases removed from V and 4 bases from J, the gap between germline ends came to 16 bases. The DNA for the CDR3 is TGTGCCAGCAGCTATAAAGGACAGTCTTACGAGCAGTACTTC. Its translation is CASSYKGQSYEQYF.

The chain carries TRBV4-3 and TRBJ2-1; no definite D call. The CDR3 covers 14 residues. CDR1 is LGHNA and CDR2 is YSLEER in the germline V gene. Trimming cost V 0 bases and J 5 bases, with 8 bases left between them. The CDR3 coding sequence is TGCGCCAGCAGCCAAGATAGAAGCGACAATGAGCAGTTCTTC. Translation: CASSQDRSDNEQFF.

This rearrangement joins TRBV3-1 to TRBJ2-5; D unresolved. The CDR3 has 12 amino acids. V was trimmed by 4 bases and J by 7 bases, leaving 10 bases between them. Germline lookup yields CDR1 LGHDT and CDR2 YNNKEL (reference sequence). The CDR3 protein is CASSRPMGTQYF. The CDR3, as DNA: TGTGCCAGCAGCCGTCCAATGGGGACCCAGTACTTC.

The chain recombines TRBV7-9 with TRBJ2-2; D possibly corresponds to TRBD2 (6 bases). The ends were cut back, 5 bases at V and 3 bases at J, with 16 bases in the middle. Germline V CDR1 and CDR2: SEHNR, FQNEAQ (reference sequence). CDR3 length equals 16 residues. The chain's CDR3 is CASSALTSSDTGELFF. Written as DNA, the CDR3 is TGTGCCAGCAGCGCCCTAACTAGCTCGGACACCGGGGAGCTGTTTTTT.

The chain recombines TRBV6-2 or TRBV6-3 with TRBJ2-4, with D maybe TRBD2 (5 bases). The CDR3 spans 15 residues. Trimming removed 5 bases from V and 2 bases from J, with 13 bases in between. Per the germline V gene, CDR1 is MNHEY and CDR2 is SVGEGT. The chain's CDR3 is CASSRDGISKNIQYF. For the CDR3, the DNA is TGTGCCAGCAGTCGAGACGGGATTTCCAAAAACATTCAGTACTTC.

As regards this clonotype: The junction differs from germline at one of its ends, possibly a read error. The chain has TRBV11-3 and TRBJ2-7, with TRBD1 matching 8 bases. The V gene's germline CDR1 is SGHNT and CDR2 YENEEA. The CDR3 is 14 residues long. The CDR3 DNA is TGTGCCGGCAGCTTAGCAGGGGGCGCCTACGAGCAGTACTTC. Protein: CAGSLAGGAYEQYF.

Here the CDR3 reads CASSLESISYEQYF. CDR3 nucleotides: TGCGCCAGCAGCTTGGAGTCGATCTCCTACGAGCAGTACTTC. The chain has TRBV5-1 and TRBJ2-4; the D is unclear. TRBJ2-7 matches the DNA end more closely, so the J call is doubtful. CDR3 length equals 14 residues. Per the germline V gene, CDR1 is SGHRS and CDR2 is YFSETQ.

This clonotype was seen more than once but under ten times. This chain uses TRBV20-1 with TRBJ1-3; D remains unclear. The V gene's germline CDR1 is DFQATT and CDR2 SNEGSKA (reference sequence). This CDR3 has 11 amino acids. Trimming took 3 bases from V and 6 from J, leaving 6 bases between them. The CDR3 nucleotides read TGCAGTGCTAGTCGGGTAAACACCATATATTTT. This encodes CSASRVNTIYF.

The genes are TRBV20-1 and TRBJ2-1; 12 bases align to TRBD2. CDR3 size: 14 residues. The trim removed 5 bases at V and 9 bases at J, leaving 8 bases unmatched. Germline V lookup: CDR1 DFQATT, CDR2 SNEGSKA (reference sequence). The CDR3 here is CSAFGLAGFLEQFF. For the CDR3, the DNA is TGCAGTGCTTTTGGACTAGCGGGATTTCTTGAGCAGTTCTTC.

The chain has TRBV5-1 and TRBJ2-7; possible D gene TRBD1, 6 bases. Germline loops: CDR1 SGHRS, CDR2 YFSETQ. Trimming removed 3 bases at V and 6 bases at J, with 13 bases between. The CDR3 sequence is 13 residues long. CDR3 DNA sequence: TGCGCCAGCAGCTGGGGACAAATCGGCGAGCAGTACTTC. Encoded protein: CASSWGQIGEQYF.

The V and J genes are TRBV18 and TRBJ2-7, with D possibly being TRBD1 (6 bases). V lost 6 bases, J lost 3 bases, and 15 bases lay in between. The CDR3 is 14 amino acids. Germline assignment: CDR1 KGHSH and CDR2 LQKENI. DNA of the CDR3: TGTGCCAGCTCCCAGATCGGGACACACTACGAGCAGTACTTC. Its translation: CASSQIGTHYEQYF.

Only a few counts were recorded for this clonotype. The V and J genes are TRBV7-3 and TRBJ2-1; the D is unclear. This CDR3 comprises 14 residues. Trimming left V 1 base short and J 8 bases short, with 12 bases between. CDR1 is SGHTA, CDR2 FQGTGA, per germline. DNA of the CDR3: TGTGCCAGCAGCTTAAACCCATCTAGTTATGAGCAGTTCTTC. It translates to CASSLNPSSYEQFF.

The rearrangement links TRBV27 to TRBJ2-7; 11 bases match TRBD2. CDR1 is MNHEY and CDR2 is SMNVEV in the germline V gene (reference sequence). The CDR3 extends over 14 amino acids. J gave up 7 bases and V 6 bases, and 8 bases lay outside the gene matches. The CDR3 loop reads CASRPGLAVGEQYF. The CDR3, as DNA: TGTGCCAGCAGACCGGGACTAGCGGTGGGAGAGCAGTACTTC.

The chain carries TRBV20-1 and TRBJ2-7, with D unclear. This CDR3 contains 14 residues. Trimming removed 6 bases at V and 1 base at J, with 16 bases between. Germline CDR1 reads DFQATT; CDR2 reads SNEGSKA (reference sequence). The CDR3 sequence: CSADRPVGSYEQYF. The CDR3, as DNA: TGCAGTGCGGACCGGCCAGTGGGTTCCTACGAGCAGTACTTC.

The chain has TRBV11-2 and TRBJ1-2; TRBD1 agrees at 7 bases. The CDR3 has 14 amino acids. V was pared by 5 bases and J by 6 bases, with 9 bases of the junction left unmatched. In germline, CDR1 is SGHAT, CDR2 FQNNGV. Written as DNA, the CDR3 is TGTGCCAGCAGCCAGAACAGGGGTACTGATGGCTACACCTTC. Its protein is CASSQNRGTDGYTF. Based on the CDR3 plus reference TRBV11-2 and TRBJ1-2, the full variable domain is EAGVAQSPRYKIIEKRQSVAFWCNPISGHATLYWYQQILGQGPKLLIQFQNNGVVDDSQLPKDRFSAERLKGVDSTLKIQPAKLEDSAVYLCASSQNRGTDGYTFGSGTRLTVV.

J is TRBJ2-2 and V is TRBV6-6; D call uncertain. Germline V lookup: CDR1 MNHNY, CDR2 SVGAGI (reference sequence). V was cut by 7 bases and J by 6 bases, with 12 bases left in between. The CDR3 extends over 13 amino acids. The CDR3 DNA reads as TGTGCCAGCAATCTCGATACGGCCGGGGAGCTGTTTTTT. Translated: CASNLDTAGELFF.

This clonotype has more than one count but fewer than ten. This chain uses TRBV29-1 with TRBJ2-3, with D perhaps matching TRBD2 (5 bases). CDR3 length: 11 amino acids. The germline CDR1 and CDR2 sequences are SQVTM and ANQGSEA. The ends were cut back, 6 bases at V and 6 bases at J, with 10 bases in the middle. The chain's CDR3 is CSVQPGDTQYF. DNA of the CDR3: TGCAGCGTCCAACCGGGGGATACGCAGTATTTT.

CDR3 sequence (DNA): TGTGCCAGCAGCTCTCCTTATACAGATACGCAGTATTTT. Its protein is CASSSPYTDTQYF. This chain joins TRBV7-9 and TRBJ2-3; D ambiguous. Germline V lookup: CDR1 SEHNR, CDR2 FQNEAQ (reference sequence). This CDR3 is 13 amino acids long. The V and J ends lost 4 bases and 3 bases respectively, with 8 bases between them. The variable domain in full, completed from reference TRBV7-9 and TRBJ2-3, reads DTGVSQNPRHKITKRGQNVTFRCDPISEHNRLYWYRQTLGQGPEFLTYFQNEAQLEKSRLLSDRFSAERPKGSFSTLEIQRTEQGDSAMYLCASSSPYTDTQYFGPGTRLTVL.

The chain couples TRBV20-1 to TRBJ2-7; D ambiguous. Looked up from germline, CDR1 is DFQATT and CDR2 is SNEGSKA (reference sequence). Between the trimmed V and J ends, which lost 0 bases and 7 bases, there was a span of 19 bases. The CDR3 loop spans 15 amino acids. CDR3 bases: TGCAGTGCTAGAGATCTCCGAGAACGATACAATGAGCAGTACTTC. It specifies CSARDLRERYNEQYF.

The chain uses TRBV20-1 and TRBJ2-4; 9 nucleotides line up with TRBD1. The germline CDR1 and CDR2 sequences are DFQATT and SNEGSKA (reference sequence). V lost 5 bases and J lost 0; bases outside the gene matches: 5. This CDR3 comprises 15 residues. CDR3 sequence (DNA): TGCAGTGCTGACAGGGGGTTGCGAGCCAAAAACATTCAGTACTTC. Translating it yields CSADRGLRAKNIQYF.

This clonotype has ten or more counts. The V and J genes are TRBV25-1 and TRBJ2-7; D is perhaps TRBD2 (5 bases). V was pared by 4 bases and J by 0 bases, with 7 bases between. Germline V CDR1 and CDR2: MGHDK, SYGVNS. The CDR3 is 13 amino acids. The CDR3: CASSVTNSYEQYF. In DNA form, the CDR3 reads TGTGCCAGCAGTGTGACTAACTCCTACGAGCAGTACTTC.

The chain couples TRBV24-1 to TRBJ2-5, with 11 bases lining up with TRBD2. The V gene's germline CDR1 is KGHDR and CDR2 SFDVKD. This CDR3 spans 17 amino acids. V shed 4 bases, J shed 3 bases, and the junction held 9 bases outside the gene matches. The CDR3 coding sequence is TGTGCCACCAGTGAAGGTAGCGGGAGGGCCTTCGAAGAGACCCAGTACTTC. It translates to CATSEGSGRAFEETQYF.

The CDR3 DNA sequence: TGCAGCGTTGAAGAGGGACTTCTTTCCTACAATGAGCAGTTCTTC. Translated, it gives CSVEEGLLSYNEQFF. The rearrangement uses TRBV29-1 and TRBJ2-1, with a tentative D call TRBD2 (6 bases). V lost 0 bases and J 1 base, leaving 10 bases between the germline ends. The length of the CDR3 is 15 residues. CDR1 is SQVTM and CDR2 is ANQGSEA in the germline V gene.

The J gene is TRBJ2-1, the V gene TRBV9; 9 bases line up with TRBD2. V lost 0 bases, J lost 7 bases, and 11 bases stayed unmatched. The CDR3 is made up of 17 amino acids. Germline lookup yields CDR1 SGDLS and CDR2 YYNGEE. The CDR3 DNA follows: TGTGCCAGCAGCGTAGCCCCCCCGGGACTAGCCCGGAATGAGCAGTTCTTC. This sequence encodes CASSVAPPGLARNEQFF.